This T cell receptor (beta chain) emerged from a study of T cells in Graves' hyperthyroidism and ophthalmopathy. Deletions cut 5 bases from V and 1 base from J, with 9 bases between. Germline assignment: CDR1 SGHKS and CDR2 YYEKEE (reference sequence). The CDR3 covers 13 residues. Using RNA transcripts as the source, TCR beta CDR3 regions were amplified. The HTBI primer set was used in a first-round RT-PCR of the TCR CDR3. TCRdb independently ran MiXCR on the multiplex PCR reads; one entry per CDR3 protein. The data hold about 200,000 distinct CDR3 sequences, with roughly a sixth observed a single time.

This chain uses TRBV5-5 with TRBJ1-2, with a possible D match to TRBD1 (6 bases). The clonotype comes from a woman in her forties or fifties with Graves' hyperthyroidism. The sequenced sample consisted of blood. In nucleotides, the CDR3 is TGTGCCAGCAGTAAAGGGGGTAACTATGGCTACACCTTC. As protein: CASSKGGNYGYTF.